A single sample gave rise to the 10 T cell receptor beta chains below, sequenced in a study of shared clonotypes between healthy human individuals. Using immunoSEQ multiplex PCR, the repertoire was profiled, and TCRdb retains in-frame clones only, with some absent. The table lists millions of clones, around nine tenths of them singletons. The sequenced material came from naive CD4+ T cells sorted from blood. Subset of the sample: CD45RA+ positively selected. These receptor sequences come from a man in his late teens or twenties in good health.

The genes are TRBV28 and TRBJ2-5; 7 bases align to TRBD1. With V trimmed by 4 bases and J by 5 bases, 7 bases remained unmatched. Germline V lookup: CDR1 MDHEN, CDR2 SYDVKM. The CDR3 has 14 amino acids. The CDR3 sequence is CASSSPGQLETQYF. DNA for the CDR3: TGTGCCAGCAGTTCTCCGGGACAGCTGGAGACCCAGTACTTC.

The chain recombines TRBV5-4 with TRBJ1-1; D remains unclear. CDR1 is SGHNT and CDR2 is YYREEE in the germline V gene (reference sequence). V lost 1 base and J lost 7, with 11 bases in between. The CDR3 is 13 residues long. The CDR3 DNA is TGTGCCAGCAGCTTGTACTCGACCATTGAAGCTTTCTTT. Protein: CASSLYSTIEAFF.

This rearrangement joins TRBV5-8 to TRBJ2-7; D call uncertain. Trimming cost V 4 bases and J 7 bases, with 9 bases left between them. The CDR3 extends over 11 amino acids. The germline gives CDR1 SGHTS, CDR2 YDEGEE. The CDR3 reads CASSPRKEQYF. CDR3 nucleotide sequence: TGTGCCAGCAGCCCCCGTAAGGAGCAGTACTTC.

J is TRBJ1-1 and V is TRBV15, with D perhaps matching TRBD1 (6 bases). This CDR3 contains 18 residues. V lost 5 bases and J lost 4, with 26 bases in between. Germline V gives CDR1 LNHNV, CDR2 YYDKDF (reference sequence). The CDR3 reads CATSSRRGGILGVTEAFF. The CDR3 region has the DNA TGTGCCACCAGCTCCCGTAGGGGGGGAATCCTAGGAGTCACTGAAGCTTTCTTT.

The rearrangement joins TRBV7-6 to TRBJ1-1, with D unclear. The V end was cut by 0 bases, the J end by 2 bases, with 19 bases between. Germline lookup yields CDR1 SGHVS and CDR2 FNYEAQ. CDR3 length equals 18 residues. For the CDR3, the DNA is TGTGCCAGCAGCTTAGCCACCCCTGCAGTGATGATCAACACTGAAGCTTTCTTT. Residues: CASSLATPAVMINTEAFF.

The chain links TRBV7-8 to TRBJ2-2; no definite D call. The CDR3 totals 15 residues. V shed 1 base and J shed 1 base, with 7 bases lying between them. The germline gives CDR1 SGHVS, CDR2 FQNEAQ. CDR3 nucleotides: TGTGCCAGCAGCTTAGGTGGCGGGAACACCGGGGAGCTGTTTTTT. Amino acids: CASSLGGGNTGELFF. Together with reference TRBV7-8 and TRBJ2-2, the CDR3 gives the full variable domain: GAGVSQSPRYKVAKRGQDVALRCDPISGHVSLFWYQQALGQGPEFLTYFQNEAQLDKSGLPSDRFFAERPEGSVSTLKIQRTQQEDSAVYLCASSLGGGNTGELFFGEGSRLTVL.

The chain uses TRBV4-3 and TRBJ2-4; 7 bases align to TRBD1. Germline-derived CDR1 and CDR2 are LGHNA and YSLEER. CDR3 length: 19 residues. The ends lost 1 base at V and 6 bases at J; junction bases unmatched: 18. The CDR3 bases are TGCGCCAGCAGCCAAGGTTACGAGACAGGGATTCCACGGGGAAACATTCAGTACTTC. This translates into CASSQGYETGIPRGNIQYF.

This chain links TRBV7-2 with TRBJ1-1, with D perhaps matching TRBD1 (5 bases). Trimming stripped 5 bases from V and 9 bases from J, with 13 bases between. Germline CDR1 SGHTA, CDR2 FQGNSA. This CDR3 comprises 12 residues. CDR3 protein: CASSQPAGKAFF. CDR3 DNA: TGTGCCAGCAGCCAGCCTGCAGGGAAAGCTTTCTTT.

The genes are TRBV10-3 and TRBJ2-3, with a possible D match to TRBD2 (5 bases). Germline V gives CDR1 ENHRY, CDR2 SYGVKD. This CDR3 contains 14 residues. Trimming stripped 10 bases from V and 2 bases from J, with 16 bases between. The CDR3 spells CATNPAGLTDTQYF. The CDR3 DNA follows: TGTGCCACCAACCCGGCGGGCCTCACAGATACGCAGTATTTT.

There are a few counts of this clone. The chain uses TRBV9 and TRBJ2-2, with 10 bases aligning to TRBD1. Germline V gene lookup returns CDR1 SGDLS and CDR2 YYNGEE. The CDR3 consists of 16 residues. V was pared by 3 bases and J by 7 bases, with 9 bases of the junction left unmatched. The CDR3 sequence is CASSGRDRGTIGELFF. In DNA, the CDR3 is TGTGCCAGCAGCGGCCGGGACAGGGGTACAATCGGGGAGCTGTTTTTT.